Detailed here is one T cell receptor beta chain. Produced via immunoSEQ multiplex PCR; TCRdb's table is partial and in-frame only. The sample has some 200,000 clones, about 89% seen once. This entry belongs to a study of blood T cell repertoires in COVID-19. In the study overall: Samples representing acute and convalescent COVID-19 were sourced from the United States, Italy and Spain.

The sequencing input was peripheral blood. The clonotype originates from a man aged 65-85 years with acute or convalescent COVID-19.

The CDR3 reads CASSTGTSGEIYEQYF. In DNA, the CDR3 is TGCGCCAGCAGCACCGGGACTAGCGGTGAGATCTACGAGCAGTACTTC. This rearrangement joins TRBV5-1 to TRBJ2-7, with 11 nucleotides matching TRBD2. This CDR3 is 16 amino acids long. Trimming took 4 bases from V and 3 from J; bases not matched to a gene: 9. CDR1 and CDR2 (germline): SGHRS, YFSETQ.